This T cell receptor (beta chain) emerged from a study of shared clonotypes between healthy human individuals. The CDR3 is made up of 15 amino acids. Looked up from germline, CDR1 is MNHNY and CDR2 is SVGAGI (reference sequence). V lost 5 bases, J lost 3 bases, and 7 bases stayed unmatched. This clone was observed a single time. Generated by immunoSEQ multiplex PCR, the TCRdb table keeps only in-frame clones and is missing some. The sample lists about 2,500,000 clones, over 85% occurring once. This sequence joins TRBV6-6 and TRBJ1-1; 9 bases align to TRBD1. The sequence came from a man aged 18 to 29 in good health. Sequencing input: naive CD4+ T cells sorted from blood. Subset in this sample: CD45RA+ positively selected. CDR3 residues: CASSTPGQGYTEAFF. The CDR3 coding sequence is TGTGCCAGCAGTACCCCGGGACAGGGCTACACTGAAGCTTTCTTT.